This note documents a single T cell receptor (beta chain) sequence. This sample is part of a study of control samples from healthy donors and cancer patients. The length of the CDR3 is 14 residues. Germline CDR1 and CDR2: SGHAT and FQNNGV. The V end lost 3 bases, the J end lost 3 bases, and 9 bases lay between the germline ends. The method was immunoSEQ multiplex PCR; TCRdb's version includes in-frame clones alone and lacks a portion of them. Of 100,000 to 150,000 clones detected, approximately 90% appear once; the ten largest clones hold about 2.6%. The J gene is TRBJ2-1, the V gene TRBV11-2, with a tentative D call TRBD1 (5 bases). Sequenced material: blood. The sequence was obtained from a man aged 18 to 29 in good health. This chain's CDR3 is CASSLGRNYNEQFF. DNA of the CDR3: TGTGCCAGCAGCTTGGGGCGGAACTACAATGAGCAGTTCTTC. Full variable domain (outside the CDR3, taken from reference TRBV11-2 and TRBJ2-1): EAGVAQSPRYKIIEKRQSVAFWCNPISGHATLYWYQQILGQGPKLLIQFQNNGVVDDSQLPKDRFSAERLKGVDSTLKIQPAKLEDSAVYLCASSLGRNYNEQFFGPGTRLTVL.